This T cell receptor beta chain came from a study of CD8+CD57+ T cells in acquired aplastic anemia. Germline CDR1 reads ENHRY; CDR2 reads SYGVKD. The CDR3 contains 11 residues. V lost 5 bases, J lost 9 bases, and 10 bases lay in between. TCR beta VDJ and CDR3 were profiled, and genomic DNA was the template. TCRdb fed the reads into MiXCR, producing one record per CDR3 protein. The sample contains some 170,000 distinct CDR3 sequences, 40% to 55% of which appear only once. The authors sequenced patients whose flow cytometry had shown CD8+CD57+ cell expansion. Source material: sorted CD4+, CD8+, or CD8+CD57+ T cells (not recorded which) from PBMCs. This sequence originates from a human donor with aplastic anemia. This chain uses TRBV10-3 with TRBJ2-5, with a weak D call TRBD2 (6 bases). CDR3 sequence: CAISQGGAQYF. CDR3 nucleotides: TGTGCCATCAGTCAGGGCGGGGCCCAGTACTTC.